This entry is about one TCR beta chain. The germline gives CDR1 SNHLY, CDR2 FYNNEI. This CDR3 has 12 amino acids. V was pared by 6 bases and J by 7 bases, with 10 bases between. The source of the sample is a study of blood T cell repertoires in COVID-19. Authors' analysis steps: Reference gene primer amplification gave estimated nucleated cell counts. Clones were sequenced by immunoSEQ multiplex PCR, and TCRdb holds only the in-frame ones, with some missing. The D gene and trimming were derived from the DNA, and the V and J assignments and clone size from that table. The sample has about 150,000 clones, 75% to 95% seen once.

Sequencing was done on a sample of peripheral blood. This clonotype originated in a man in his forties or fifties with acute or convalescent COVID-19. V usage is TRBV2 and J usage is TRBJ1-5, with TRBD1 as a possible D gene (6 bases). DNA for the CDR3: TGTGCCAGCAGACAGGGACGGCAGCCCCAGCATTTT. Its translation: CASRQGRQPQHF.